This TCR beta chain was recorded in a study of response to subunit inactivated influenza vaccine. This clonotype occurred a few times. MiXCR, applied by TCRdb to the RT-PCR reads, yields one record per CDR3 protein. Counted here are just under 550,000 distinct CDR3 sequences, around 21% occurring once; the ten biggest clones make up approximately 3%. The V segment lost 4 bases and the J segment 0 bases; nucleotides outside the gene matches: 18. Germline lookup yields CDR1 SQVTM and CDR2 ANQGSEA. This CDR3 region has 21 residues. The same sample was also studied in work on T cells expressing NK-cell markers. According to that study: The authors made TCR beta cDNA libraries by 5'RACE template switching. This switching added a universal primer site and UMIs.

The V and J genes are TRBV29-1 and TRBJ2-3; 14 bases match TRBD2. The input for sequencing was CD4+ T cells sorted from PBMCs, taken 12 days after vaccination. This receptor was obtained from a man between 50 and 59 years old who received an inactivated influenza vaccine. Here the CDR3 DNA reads TGCAGCGTTGGTCACCCGCAGGAGACTAGCGGGAGGGCCTATAGCACAGATACGCAGTATTTT. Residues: CSVGHPQETSGRAYSTDTQYF.